The source of this T cell receptor (beta chain) is a study of blood T cell repertoires in COVID-19 (dated by TCRdb to about 2020). For the wider study: Samples covering the acute and convalescent phases of COVID-19 were provided by collaborators in the United States, Italy and Spain. The prospective study material was composed of cDNA or gDNA derived from T cells, B-cell-depleted T cells, or PBMCs. The dataset comprised deeply sampled blood TCRbeta repertoires from subjects exposed to, actively infected with, or recovered from COVID-19. The repertoires were made available in a free public database intended to serve as a resource for research on the immune response to SARS-CoV-2. Samples were obtained from the ongoing ImmuneRACE study (first 160 participants) and from about 1,300 subjects provided by 6 global collaborators. Nearly every sample came with metadata listing a de-identified subject ID, COVID-19 status, age in years and sex. HLA class I and class II types, where available, came from metadata supplied by the sample provider rather than from assay-based typing.

One collaborating source in Seattle enrolled patients during active infection and followed them longitudinally through the course of disease. Whole blood was collected in K2EDTA tubes by collaborating institutions according to the institutions' own protocols. Collaborator samples were shipped for TCRbeta analysis as frozen whole blood, isolated PBMCs, or DNA extracted from either sample type. Results the study describes overall, beyond this receptor: How much clinical and demographic metadata was included differed by source and by participant, and the metadata was provided uncurated.

About this clone itself: Its recognized antigen is unknown. The sample holds no much larger clone one base away, and base qualities are not on file.

The immunoSEQ Assay, a bias-controlled multiplex PCR, was used to amplify TCRbeta CDR3 regions from genomic DNA. As for the original processing: The number of nucleated cells in each sample was estimated by amplification of reference gene primers within the assay. To quantify the absolute abundance of each unique TCRbeta CDR3 rearrangement, sequence reads were collapsed and filtered. For each sample, productive Simpson clonality was calculated as the square root of Simpson's diversity index across productive rearrangements. TCRdb stores this immuneACCESS table with in-frame sequences only. Part of the clones is absent; in the studies checked, under half of the shortfall reflects unresolved V genes, and no reason is known for the rest. That table gives V, J and clone size, and the DNA gave D and trimming. A total of fewer than 200,000 clones appear in this sample, around 74% of them only once. The ten largest clonotypes hold around 8.1% of the sample.

V loses 8 bases at its end and J loses 7 bases; junction bases beyond the gene matches: 8. From the cysteine through the phenylalanine, the CDR3 covers 14 amino acids. Only the CDR3 part of the read is kept: 42 bases, read in frame from the first base. CDR1 and CDR2 are drawn from the germline V gene: SNHLY, FYNNEI. The clonotype comes from a woman aged 55-70 years with COVID-19, enrolled during active disease. Sequencing was carried out using peripheral blood. This chain is built from TRBV2 and TRBJ2-1; 10 bases in the middle match TRBD1. The CDR3 here reads CASVRDRGMNEQFF. Read as DNA, the sequence is TGTGCCAGCGTCCGGGACAGGGGTATGAATGAGCAGTTCTTC.